This TCR beta chain was captured by sequencing in a study of OX40 agonist ivuxolimab in advanced cancers. Some background on the complete study: Ivuxolimab was an agonistic, fully human IgG2 monoclonal antibody directed against OX40 (CD134), a costimulatory receptor. Peripheral TCRbeta sequencing aimed to test whether ivuxolimab altered TCR sequence diversity and caused clonal T-cell expansion. Intravenous ivuxolimab was administered to patients every 2 weeks at six dose levels: 0.01, 0.1, 0.3, 1.5, 3 and 10 mg/kg. A male proportion of 82.7% and a mean age of approximately 55 years, ranging from about 23 to 79, were recorded for the dose-escalation cohort. Of the approximately 50 patients in dose escalation, 19 had hepatocellular carcinoma, some 15 had melanoma, 9 had renal cell carcinoma and 9 had head and neck cancer. Partial responses occurred in three dose-escalation patients, of whom one had hepatocellular carcinoma and two had cutaneous melanoma. Patients were allowed to have had prior anti-PD-1, anti-PD-L1 or anti-CTLA-4 therapy, and approximately 39% of the dose-escalation patients had been treated with checkpoint inhibitors. The paper covers the monotherapy dose-escalation part of the phase I ivuxolimab trial, which included N of about 50 patients. Findings and caveats that apply to the study as a whole: Antigen specificity was not determined for the clonally expanded peripheral T cells. Low levels of normalized T-cell clonal expansion were also seen in some nonresponding patients. After ivuxolimab, more expanded clones were found on average in CD8+ T cells than in CD4+ T cells. At doses of 0.1 to 3.0 mg/kg, clonal expansion of both CD4+ and CD8+ blood T cells was observed from baseline to week 6. In the 0.1-3.0 mg/kg groups, partial responders had among the lowest normalized peripheral clonal expansion, particularly in CD8+ T cells.

For sequencing of the TCRbeta CDR3 region, genomic DNA was extracted from the sorted cells. The immunoSEQ Assay was used to sequence the TCRbeta CDR3 regions. Held by TCRdb, this immuneACCESS table contains in-frame sequences only and omits some clones. Under half of the omission traces to an unresolved V gene where checked; the cause of the rest is unknown. The sample table holds about 82,000 clones, of which approximately 86% were seen once. The ten largest clonotypes hold less than 0.85% of the sample. Patients with autoimmune disease history or receiving systemic immunosuppression were excluded from the trial. Peripheral blood for TCR sequencing was collected from all dose cohorts at baseline, on cycle 4 day 1, and on cycle 7 day 1. Samples were obtained from an open-label, multicenter, first-in-human phase I dose-escalation trial of ivuxolimab. Adults with locally advanced or metastatic head and neck squamous cell, hepatocellular, melanoma or renal cell carcinoma were enrolled in the trial. Before TCR sequencing, CD4+ T cells and CD8+ T cells from peripheral blood were sorted into separate populations.

As concerns this clone: This clone's antigen is unknown. Base qualities are not recorded, but no much larger clone differs from it by a single base.

CDR1 and CDR2 are drawn from the germline V gene: MDHEN, SYDVKM. From the cysteine up to the phenylalanine, the CDR3 has a length of 13 residues. Only the CDR3 portion is preserved as DNA: 39 bases, with reading frame beginning at the first base. Trimming accounts for 6 bases at V and 2 bases at J, while the number of junction bases matched to no gene is 1. Sequenced here: CD4+ or CD8+ T cells sorted from blood, sampled in a trial of the OX40 agonist ivuxolimab. The TCR originated in an adult with an advanced solid tumor such as melanoma, head and neck, liver or kidney cancer. In this chain, TRBV28 is recombined with TRBJ2-7, with 10 middle bases fitting TRBD1. DNA sequence: TGTGCCAGCAGGGGACAGGGGACCTACGAGCAGTACTTC. Translation gives CASRGQGTYEQYF.